This T cell receptor beta chain originates from a study of blood T cell repertoires in COVID-19. Study-wide context: The study drew acute and convalescent COVID-19 samples from the United States, Italy and Spain. T cells, B-cell-depleted T cells, or PBMCs supplied cDNA or gDNA.

This clone was picked up a small number of times. As processed by the authors: By means of reference gene primer amplification, nucleated cell counts were estimated. Produced via immunoSEQ multiplex PCR; TCRdb's table is partial and in-frame only. The V and J calls and the clone size are those of that table, but D and trimming were determined from the DNA. The sample lists roughly 160,000 clones; approximately 86% were seen once. Trimming at V came to 3 bases and at J to 1 base, leaving 13 bases not matched to a gene. The germline V gene has CDR1 SGDLS and CDR2 YYNGEE. The CDR3 has 18 amino acids. The chain joins TRBV9 to TRBJ1-1; TRBD1 matches at 9 bases. Specimen: peripheral blood. This clonotype was obtained from a man between 18 and 35 years old with acute or convalescent COVID-19. CDR3 DNA: TGTGCCAGCAGCGGGGATAGGGGACAGGGAGGTTGGAACACTGAAGCTTTCTTT. Translation gives CASSGDRGQGGWNTEAFF.